This T cell receptor (beta chain) emerged from a study of Ad26.COV2.S vaccination and SARS-CoV-2 variants. Study in general: Donor got 5x10^10 or 1x10^11 viral particles of Ad26.COV2.S.

Germline lookup yields CDR1 MNHEY and CDR2 SMNVEV (reference sequence). V trimming: 4 bases; J trimming: 4 bases; junction bases outside the gene matches: 5. CDR3 length equals 15 residues. Study-level points and caveats: Participants in the vaccine arm had higher spike-specific TCR breadth; placebo recipients had lower.

Method: immunoSEQ multiplex PCR; TCRdb's copy keeps in-frame clones and lacks some. The table includes under 550,000 clones, approximately 92% detected once. Treatment noted: 19 received Ad26.COV2.S at low or high dose, single or two shots; five or six received placebo; per-sample allocation not given. Collection of samples fell on day 63 after the first vaccine or placebo injection. Adults aged 18-55 years in Boston included the donor. An Ad26 vector carrying the Wuhan-strain SARS-CoV-2 spike served as the vaccine. The count of this clone is one. Antigen specificity is unknown. This specimen was peripheral blood, taken in a trial of Ad26.COV2.S vaccine versus placebo. The gene calls are TRBV27 and TRBJ2-3, with 10 bases lining up with TRBD2. This receptor was identified in a person aged 18-60 years who received the Ad26.COV2.S COVID-19 vaccine or a placebo. The CDR3 DNA follows: TGTGCCAGCAGTTCCGGGACTAGCGCCGCAGATACGCAGTATTTT. It specifies CASSSGTSAADTQYF.